This T cell receptor beta chain appears in the sequencing data of a study of ipilimumab plus nivolumab after autologous stem cell transplantation. Background on the study: The DLBCL cohort had primary refractory and relapsed disease, with 18-month progression-free survival of about 82% and 31%.

The table came from immunoSEQ multiplex PCR; TCRdb's copy has only in-frame clones and leaves some out. The sample records roughly 15,000 clones, roughly 79% being singletons. CDR3 length: 13 residues. Germline lookup yields CDR1 KGHSH and CDR2 LQKENI. Trimming took off 6 bases at V and 4 bases at J, with 12 bases between the two ends. The TCR originated in a male donor with diffuse large B-cell lymphoma. This chain connects TRBV18 to TRBJ1-2; D is ambiguous. The material sequenced was PBMCs, taken in a trial of ipilimumab plus nivolumab as post-transplant consolidation. In DNA, the CDR3 is TGTGCCAGCTCCCTAGAGACCTCCTATGGCTACACCTTC. Translating gives CASSLETSYGYTF.